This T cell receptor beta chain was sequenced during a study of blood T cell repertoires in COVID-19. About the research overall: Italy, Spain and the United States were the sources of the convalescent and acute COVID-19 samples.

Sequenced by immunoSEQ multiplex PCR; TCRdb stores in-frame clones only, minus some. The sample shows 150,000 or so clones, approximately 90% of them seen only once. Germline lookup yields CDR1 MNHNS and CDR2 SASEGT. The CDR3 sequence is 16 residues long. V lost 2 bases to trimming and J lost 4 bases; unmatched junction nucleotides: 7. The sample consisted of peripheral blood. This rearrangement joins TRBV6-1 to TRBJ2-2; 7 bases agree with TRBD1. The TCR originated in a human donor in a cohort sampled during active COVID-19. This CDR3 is CASSERIGGSTGELFF. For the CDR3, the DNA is TGTGCCAGCAGTGAAAGAATAGGGGGCAGCACCGGGGAGCTGTTTTTT.